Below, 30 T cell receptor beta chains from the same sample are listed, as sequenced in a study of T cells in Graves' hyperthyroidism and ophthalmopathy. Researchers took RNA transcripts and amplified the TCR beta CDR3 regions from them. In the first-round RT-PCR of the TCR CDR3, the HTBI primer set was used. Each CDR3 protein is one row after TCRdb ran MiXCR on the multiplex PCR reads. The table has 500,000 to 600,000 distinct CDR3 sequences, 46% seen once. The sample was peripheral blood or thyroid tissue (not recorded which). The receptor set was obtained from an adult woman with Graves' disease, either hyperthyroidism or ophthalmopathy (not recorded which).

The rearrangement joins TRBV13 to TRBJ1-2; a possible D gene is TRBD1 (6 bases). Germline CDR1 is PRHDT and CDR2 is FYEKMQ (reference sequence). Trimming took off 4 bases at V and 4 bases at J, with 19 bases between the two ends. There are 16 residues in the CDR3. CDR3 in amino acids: CASSYAGVGPFYGYTF. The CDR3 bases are TGTGCCAGCAGCTACGCAGGGGTTGGACCGTTCTATGGCTACACCTTC.

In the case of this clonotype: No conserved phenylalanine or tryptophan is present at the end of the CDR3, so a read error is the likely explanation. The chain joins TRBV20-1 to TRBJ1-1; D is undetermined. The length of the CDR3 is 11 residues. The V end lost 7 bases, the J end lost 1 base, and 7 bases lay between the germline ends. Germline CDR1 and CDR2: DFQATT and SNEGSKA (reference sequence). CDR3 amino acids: CSVGRNTEAFL. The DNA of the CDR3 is TGCAGTGTGGGAAGGAACACTGAAGCTTTCCTT.

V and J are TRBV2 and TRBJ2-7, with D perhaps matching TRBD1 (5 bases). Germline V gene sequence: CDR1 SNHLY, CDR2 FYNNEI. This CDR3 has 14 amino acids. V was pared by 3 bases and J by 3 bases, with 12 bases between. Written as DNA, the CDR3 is TGTGCCAGCAGTGACCAGGGATTAGGCTACGAGCAGTACTTC. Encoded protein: CASSDQGLGYEQYF. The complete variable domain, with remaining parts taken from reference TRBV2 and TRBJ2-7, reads EPEVTQTPSHQVTQMGQEVILRCVPISNHLYFYWYRQILGQKVEFLVSFYNNEISEKSEIFDDQFSVERPDGSNFTLKIRSTKLEDSAMYFCASSDQGLGYEQYFGPGTRLTVT.

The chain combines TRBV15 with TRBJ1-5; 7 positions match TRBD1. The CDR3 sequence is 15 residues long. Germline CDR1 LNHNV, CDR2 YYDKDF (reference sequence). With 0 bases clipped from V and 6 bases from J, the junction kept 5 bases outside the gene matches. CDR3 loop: CATSRETGLSQPQHF. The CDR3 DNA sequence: TGTGCCACCAGCAGAGAGACAGGGTTGAGTCAGCCCCAGCATTTT. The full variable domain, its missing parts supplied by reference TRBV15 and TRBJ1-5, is DAMVIQNPRYQVTQFGKPVTLSCSQTLNHNVMYWYQQKSSQAPKLLFHYYDKDFNNEADTPDNFQSRRPNTSFCFLDIRSPGLGDTAMYLCATSRETGLSQPQHFGDGTRLSIL.

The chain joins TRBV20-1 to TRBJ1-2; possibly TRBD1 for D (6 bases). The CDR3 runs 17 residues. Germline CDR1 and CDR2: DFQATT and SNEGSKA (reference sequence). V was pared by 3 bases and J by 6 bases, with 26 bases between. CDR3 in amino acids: CSASTGGDTSGDDGYTF. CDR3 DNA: TGCAGTGCTAGCACCGGGGGGGACACTTCCGGGGACGATGGCTACACCTTC.

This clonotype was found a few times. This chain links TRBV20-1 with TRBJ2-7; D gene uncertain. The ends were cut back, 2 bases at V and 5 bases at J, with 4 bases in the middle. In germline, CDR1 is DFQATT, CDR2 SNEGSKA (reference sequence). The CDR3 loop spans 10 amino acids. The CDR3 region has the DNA TGCAGTGCTAGAAGGGACGAGCAGTACTTC. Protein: CSARRDEQYF.

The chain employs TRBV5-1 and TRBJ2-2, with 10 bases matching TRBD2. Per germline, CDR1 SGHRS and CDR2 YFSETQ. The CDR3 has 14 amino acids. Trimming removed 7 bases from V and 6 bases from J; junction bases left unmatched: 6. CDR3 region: CASQGLASAGELFF. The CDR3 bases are TGCGCCAGCCAGGGACTAGCGAGCGCCGGGGAGCTGTTTTTT.

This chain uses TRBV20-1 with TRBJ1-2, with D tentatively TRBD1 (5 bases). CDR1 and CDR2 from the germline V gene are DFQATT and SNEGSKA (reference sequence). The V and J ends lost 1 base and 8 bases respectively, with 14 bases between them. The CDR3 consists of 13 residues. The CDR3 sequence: CSARAGTSTGYTF. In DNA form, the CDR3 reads TGCAGTGCTAGAGCCGGGACTTCAACGGGCTACACCTTC.

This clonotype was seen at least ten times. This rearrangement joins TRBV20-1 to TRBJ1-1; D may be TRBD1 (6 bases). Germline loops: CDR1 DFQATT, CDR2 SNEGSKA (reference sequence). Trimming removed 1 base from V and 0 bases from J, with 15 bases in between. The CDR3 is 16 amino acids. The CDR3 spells CSARAAGQLLNTEAFF. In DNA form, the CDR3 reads TGCAGTGCTAGAGCGGCAGGACAGCTACTGAACACTGAAGCTTTCTTT.

The CDR3 DNA sequence: TGTGCCATCAGACAGGACAGGCAGAATTCACCCCTCCACTTT. Protein: CAIRQDRQNSPLHF. The chain uses TRBV10-3 and TRBJ1-6, with 7 bases aligning to TRBD1. The V gene's germline CDR1 is ENHRY and CDR2 SYGVKD. This CDR3 is built from 14 residues. The trim removed 6 bases at V and 7 bases at J, leaving 6 bases unmatched.

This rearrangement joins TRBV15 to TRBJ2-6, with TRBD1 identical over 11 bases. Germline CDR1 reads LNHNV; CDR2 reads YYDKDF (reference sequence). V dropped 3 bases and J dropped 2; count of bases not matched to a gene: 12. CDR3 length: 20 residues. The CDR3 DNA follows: TGTGCCACCAGCAGGGCCCTCGGAAGGACAGGGGGCGCTGGGGCCAACGTCCTGACTTTC. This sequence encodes CATSRALGRTGGAGANVLTF.

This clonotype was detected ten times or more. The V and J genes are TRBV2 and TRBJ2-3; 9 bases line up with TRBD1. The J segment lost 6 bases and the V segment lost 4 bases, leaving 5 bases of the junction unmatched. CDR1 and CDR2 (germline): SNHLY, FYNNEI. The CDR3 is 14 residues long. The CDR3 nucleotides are TGTGCCAGCAGTGTTACAGGGGGCTCCGATACGCAGTATTTT. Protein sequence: CASSVTGGSDTQYF.

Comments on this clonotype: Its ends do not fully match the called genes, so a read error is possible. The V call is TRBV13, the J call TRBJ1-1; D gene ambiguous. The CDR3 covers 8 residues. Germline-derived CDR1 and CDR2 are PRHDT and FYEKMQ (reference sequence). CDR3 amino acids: CASKRDLF. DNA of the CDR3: TGTGCCAGCAAGAGGGATCTCTTT.

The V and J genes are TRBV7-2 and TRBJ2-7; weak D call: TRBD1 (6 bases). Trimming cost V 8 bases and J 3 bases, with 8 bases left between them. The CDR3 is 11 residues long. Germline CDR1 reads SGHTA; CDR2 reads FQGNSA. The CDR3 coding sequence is TGTGCCAGCGGACAGAACTACGAGCAGTACTTC. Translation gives CASGQNYEQYF.

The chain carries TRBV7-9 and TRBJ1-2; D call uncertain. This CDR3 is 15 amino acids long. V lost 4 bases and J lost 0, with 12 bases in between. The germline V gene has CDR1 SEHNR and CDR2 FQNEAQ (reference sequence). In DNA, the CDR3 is TGTGCCAGCAGCTACATTCAGAGAGCTAACTATGGCTACACCTTC. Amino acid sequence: CASSYIQRANYGYTF.

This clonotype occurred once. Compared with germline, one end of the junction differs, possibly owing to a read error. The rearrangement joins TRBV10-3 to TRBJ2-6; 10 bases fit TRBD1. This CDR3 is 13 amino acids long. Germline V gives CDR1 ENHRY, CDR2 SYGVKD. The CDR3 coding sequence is TGTGCCATCACGGACAGGGGGGCGAACACTGAAGCTTTC. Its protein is CAITDRGANTEAF.

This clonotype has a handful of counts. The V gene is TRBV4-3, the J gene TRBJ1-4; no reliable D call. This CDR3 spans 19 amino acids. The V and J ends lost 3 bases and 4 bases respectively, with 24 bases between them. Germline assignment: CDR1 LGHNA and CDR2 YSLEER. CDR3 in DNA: TGCGCCAGCAGCCACCTCAATTGGCTTACCGCGGGGATTAATGAAAAACTGTTTTTT. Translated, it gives CASSHLNWLTAGINEKLFF.

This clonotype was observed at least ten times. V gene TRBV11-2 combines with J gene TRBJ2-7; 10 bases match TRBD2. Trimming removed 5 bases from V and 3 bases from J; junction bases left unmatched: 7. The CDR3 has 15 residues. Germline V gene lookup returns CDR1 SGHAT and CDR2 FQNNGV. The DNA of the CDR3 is TGTGCCAGCAGCGTATACCGACTAGCGGGCTACGAGCAGTACTTC. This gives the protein CASSVYRLAGYEQYF.

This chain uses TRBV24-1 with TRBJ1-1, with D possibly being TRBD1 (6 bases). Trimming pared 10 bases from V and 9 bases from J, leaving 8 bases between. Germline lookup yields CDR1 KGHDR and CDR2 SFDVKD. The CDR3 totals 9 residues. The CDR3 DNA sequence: TGTGCCACAGACAGGCAAGCTTTCTTT. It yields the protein CATDRQAFF.

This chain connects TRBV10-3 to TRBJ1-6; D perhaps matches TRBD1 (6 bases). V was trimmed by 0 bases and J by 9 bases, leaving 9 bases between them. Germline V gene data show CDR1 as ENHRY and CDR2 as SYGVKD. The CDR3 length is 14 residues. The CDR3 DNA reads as TGTGCCATCAGTGAGTCGACAGGAGTTTCACCCCTCCACTTT. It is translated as CAISESTGVSPLHF.

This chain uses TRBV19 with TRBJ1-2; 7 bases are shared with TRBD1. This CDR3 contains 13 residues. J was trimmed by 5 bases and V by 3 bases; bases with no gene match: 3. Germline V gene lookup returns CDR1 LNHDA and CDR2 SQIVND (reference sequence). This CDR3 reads CASSIGTVYGYTF. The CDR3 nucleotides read TGTGCCAGTAGTATCGGGACAGTTTATGGCTACACCTTC.

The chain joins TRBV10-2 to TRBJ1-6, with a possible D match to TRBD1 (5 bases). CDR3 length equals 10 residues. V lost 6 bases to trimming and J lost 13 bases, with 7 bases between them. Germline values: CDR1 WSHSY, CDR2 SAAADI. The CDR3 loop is CASRQGPLHF. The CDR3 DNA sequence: TGCGCCAGCAGGCAGGGCCCCCTCCACTTT.

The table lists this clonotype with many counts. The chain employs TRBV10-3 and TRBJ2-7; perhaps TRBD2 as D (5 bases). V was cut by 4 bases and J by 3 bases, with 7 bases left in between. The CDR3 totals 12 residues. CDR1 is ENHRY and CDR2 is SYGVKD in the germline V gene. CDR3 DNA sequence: TGTGCCATCAGTGTTGGGAGCTACGAGCAGTACTTC. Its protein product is CAISVGSYEQYF.

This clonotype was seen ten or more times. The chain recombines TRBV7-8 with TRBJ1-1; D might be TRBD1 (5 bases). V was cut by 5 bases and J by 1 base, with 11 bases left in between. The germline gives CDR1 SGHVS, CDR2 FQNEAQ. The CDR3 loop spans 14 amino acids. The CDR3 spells CASSGGRTNTEAFF. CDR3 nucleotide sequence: TGTGCCAGCAGCGGGGGACGGACGAACACTGAAGCTTTCTTT.

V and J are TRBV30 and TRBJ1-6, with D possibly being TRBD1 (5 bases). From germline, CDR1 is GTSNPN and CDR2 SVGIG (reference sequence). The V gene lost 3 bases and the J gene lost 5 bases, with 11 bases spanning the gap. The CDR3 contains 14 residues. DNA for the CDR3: TGTGCCTGGAGCCTCTTCAGGGATAATTCACCCCTCCACTTT. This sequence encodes CAWSLFRDNSPLHF. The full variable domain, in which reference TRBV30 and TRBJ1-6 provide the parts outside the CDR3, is SQTIHQWPATLVQPVGSPLSLECTVEGTSNPNLYWYRQAAGRGLQLLFYSVGIGQISSEVPQNLSASRPQDRQFILSSKKLLLSDSGFYLCAWSLFRDNSPLHFGNGTRLTVT.

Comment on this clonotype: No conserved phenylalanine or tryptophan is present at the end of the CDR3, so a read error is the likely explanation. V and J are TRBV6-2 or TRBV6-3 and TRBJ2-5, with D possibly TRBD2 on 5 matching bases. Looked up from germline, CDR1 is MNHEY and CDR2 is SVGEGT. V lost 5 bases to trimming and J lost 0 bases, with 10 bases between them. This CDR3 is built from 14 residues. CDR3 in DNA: TGTGCCAGCAGTACCGGACTCGACCAAGAGACCCAGTACTCC. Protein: CASSTGLDQETQYS.

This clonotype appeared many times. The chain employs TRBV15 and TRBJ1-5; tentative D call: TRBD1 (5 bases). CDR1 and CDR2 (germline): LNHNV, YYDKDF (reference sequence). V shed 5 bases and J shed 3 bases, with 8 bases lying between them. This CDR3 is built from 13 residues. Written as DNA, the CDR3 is TGTGCCACCAGCTGGGGACCCAATCAGCCCCAGCATTTT. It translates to CATSWGPNQPQHF.

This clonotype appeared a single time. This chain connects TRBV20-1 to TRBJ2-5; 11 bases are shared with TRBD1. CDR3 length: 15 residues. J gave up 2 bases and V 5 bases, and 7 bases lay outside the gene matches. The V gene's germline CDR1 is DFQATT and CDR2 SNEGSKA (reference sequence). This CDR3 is CSADGTGGNQETQYF. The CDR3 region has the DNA TGCAGTGCTGATGGGACAGGGGGTAATCAAGAGACCCAGTACTTC.

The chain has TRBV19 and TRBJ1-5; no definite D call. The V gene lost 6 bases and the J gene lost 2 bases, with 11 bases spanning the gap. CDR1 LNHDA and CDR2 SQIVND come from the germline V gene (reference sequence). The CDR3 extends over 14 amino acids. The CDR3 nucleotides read TGTGCCAGTAGGCTCGGGATCCGCAATCAGCCCCAGCATTTT. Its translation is CASRLGIRNQPQHF.

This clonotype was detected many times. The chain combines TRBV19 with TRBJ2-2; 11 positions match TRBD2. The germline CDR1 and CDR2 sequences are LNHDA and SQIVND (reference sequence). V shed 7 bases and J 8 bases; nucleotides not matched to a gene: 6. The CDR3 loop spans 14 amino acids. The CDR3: CASNRLAGSGELFF. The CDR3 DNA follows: TGTGCCAGTAATCGACTAGCGGGGTCTGGGGAGCTGTTTTTT.